The following is a TCR beta chain sequence with its context. Its antigen is as yet unknown. Mismatch with germline at one junction end may stem from a read error. From the reads, TCRdb called clonotypes with MiXCR, one entry per CDR3 protein. The sample includes about 34,000 distinct CDR3 sequences, 40% to 65% seen only once; the top ten take approximately 90%. The sample originates from a study of T cell repertoires in cytomegalovirus infection. Study-level information: Newly reported HLA-C-restricted and thoroughly characterized HLA-B-restricted CMV epitopes were employed. Public TCR beta signature analysis indicated the presence of both CMV infection and matching HLA type.

From germline, CDR1 is LGHDT and CDR2 YNNKEL (reference sequence). The CDR3 is 15 residues long. Study-wide findings and caveats: There were HLA-C-restricted CMV-specific TCR beta clonotypes dominating the ex vivo response.

The specimen comprised CD8+ T cells from cultured PBMCs, sampled from culture after CMV antigen stimulation. The J gene is TRBJ2-1, the V gene TRBV3-1; 8 bases map to TRBD2. The sequence derives from a human donor in good health (CMV status not recorded). Some clones in this sample may be carry-over from other donors' samples. The CDR3 region is CASRPRGGKYNEQSF. In nucleotides, the CDR3 is TGTGCCAGCAGACCCCGGGGGGGTAAATACAATGAGCAGTCCTTC.